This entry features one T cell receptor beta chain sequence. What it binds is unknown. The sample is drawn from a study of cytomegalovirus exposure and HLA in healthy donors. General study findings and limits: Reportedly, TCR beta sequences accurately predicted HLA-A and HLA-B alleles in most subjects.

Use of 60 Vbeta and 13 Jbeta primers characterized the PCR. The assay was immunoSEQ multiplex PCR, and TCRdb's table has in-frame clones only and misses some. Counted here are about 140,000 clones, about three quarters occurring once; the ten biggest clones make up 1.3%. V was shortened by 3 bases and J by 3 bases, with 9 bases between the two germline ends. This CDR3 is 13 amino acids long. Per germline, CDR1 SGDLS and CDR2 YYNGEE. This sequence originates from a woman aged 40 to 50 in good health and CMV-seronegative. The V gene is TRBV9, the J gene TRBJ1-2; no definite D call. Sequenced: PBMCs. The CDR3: CASSADIDYGYTF. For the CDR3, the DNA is TGTGCCAGCAGCGCCGACATAGACTATGGCTACACCTTC.